Described below is a single T cell receptor beta chain sequence and its context. Its cognate antigen is unknown. The sample originates from a study of T cell responses to AZD1222 COVID-19 vaccine. Here immunoSEQ multiplex PCR was the method, and the copy in TCRdb shows in-frame clones only, minus some. The sample lists 250,000 to 300,000 clones, approximately 94% seen once, with around 0.58% in the top ten. The ends were cut back, 5 bases at V and 4 bases at J, with 12 bases in the middle. From germline, CDR1 is SGHTA and CDR2 FQGTGA. The CDR3 is 14 amino acids. Findings and caveats of the study: Donors were mostly white British, more females; clonal diversity possibly underestimated.

This chain links TRBV7-3 with TRBJ2-1; D may be TRBD2 (6 bases). The TCR comes from an adult who received the AZD1222 COVID-19 vaccine. The sample consisted of peripheral blood, taken 28 days after the second AZD1222 dose. CDR3: CASSRDSVYNEQFF. CDR3 DNA sequence: TGTGCCAGCAGCCGGGACTCCGTTTACAATGAGCAGTTCTTC.